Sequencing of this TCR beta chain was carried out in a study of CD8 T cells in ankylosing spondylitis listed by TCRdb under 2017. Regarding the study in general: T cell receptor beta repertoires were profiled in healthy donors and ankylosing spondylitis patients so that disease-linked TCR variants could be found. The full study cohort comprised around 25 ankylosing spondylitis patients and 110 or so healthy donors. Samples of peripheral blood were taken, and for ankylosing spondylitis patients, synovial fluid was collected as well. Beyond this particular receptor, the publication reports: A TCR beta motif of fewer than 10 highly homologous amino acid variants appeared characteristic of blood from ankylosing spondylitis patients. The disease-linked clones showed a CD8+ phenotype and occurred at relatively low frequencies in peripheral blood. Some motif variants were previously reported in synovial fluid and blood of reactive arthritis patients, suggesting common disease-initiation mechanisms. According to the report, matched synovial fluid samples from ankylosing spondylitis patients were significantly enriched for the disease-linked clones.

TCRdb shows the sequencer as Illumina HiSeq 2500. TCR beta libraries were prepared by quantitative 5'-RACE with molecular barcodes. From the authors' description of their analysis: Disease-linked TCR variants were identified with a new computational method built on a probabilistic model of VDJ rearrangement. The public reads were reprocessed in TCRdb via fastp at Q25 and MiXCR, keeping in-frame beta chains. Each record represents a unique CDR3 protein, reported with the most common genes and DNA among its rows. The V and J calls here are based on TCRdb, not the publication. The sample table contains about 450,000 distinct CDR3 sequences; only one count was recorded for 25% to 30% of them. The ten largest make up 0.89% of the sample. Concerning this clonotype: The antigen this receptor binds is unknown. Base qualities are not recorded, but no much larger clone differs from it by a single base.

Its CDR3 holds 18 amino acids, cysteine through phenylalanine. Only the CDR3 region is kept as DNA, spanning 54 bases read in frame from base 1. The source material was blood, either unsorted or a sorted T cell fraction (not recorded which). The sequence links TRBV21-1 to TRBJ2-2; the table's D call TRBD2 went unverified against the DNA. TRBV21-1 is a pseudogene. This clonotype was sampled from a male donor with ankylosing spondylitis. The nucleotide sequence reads TGTGCCAGCAGCAAAGGCCTGGTCGCGGTGGGAGGGACCGGGGAGCTGTTTTTT. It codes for CASSKGLVAVGGTGELFF.